Each of the 31 T cell receptor beta chains below was sequenced from the same sample in a study of T cell repertoires in aging, cancer and after chemotherapy. A mixed TRB-A/B primer pool amplified rearranged TRB by multiplex touch-down PCR. TCRdb independently ran MiXCR on the multiplex PCR reads; one entry per CDR3 protein. Among approximately 8,000 distinct CDR3 sequences, about 35% were seen once, and the ten largest hold about 5%. The template was genomic DNA from peripheral blood, not RNA. Source material: blood. The receptors were gathered from a human donor in good health.

The sample holds a few counts of this clonotype. CDR3 in amino acids: CASSPSTGTDTQYF. The CDR3 DNA reads as TGTGCCAGCTCACCCTCCACGGGCACAGATACGCAGTATTTT. J is TRBJ2-3 and V is TRBV18; no firm D call. The V gene lost 3 bases and the J gene lost 1 base, with 8 bases spanning the gap. Germline lookup yields CDR1 KGHSH and CDR2 LQKENI. The CDR3 has 14 residues.

This chain uses TRBV27 with TRBJ2-3; a possible D gene is TRBD2 (5 bases). Per germline, CDR1 MNHEY and CDR2 SMNVEV (reference sequence). The V end lost 3 bases, the J end lost 6 bases, and 10 bases lay between the germline ends. CDR3 length: 13 amino acids. The CDR3 spells CASSFLARDTQYF. CDR3 DNA sequence: TGTGCCAGCAGTTTCCTAGCAAGGGATACGCAGTATTTT.

Written as DNA, the CDR3 is TGTGCCAGCAGCTTAGTGACCAGTCAAGAGACCCAGTACTTC. It yields the protein CASSLVTSQETQYF. J is TRBJ2-5 and V is TRBV7-9; D gene ambiguous. V gave up 1 base and J gave up 2 bases, with 8 bases separating them. In germline, CDR1 is SEHNR, CDR2 FQNEAQ (reference sequence). The CDR3 has 14 amino acids.

The V gene is TRBV5-4, the J gene TRBJ1-3, with D maybe TRBD1 (5 bases). CDR1 SGHNT and CDR2 YYREEE come from the germline V gene (reference sequence). The V and J ends lost 0 bases and 8 bases respectively, with 15 bases between them. This CDR3 has 15 amino acids. In DNA, the CDR3 is TGTGCCAGCAGCTTGGGGGGCAGGAGTCGGGACACCATATATTTT. Amino acids: CASSLGGRSRDTIYF.

This clonotype was seen a few times. V gene TRBV18 combines with J gene TRBJ2-1, with D uncertain. Germline V gene sequence: CDR1 KGHSH, CDR2 LQKENI. Trimming left V 3 bases short and J 14 bases short, with 14 bases between. This CDR3 contains 12 residues. CDR3 sequence reads: CASSPEGAEEFF. The CDR3 nucleotides read TGTGCCAGCTCACCGGAAGGCGCGGAAGAGTTCTTC.

The chain joins TRBV6-5 to TRBJ2-1, with D maybe TRBD1 (6 bases). Trimming left V 9 bases short and J 10 bases short, with 34 bases between. Germline loops: CDR1 MNHEY, CDR2 SVGAGI. The CDR3 has 18 residues. DNA of the CDR3: TGTGCCAGTCTCAAGTCAACTCGACTAATAGGGGGTATAGGCGAGCAGTTCTTC. This codes for CASLKSTRLIGGIGEQFF.

The rearrangement joins TRBV10-3 to TRBJ1-1, with D perhaps matching TRBD1 (5 bases). Trimming took off 6 bases at V and 0 bases at J, with 5 bases between the two ends. This CDR3 region has 12 residues. Germline V gene lookup returns CDR1 ENHRY and CDR2 SYGVKD. CDR3 DNA sequence: TGTGCCATCAGGACAGTGAACACTGAAGCTTTCTTT. Amino acid sequence: CAIRTVNTEAFF.

This clonotype is labeled medium-sized. J is TRBJ2-7 and V is TRBV29-1; TRBD2 aligns across 8 bases. The CDR3 runs to 16 residues. Germline CDR1 and CDR2: SQVTM and ANQGSEA. V shed 5 bases and J 5 bases; nucleotides not matched to a gene: 17. The CDR3 sequence: CSVTEVFGGDLHEQYF. CDR3 nucleotide sequence: TGCAGCGTTACGGAGGTTTTCGGGGGGGATTTACACGAGCAGTACTTC.

The chain couples TRBV7-6 to TRBJ1-1; D is ambiguous. Germline CDR1 reads SGHVS; CDR2 reads FNYEAQ. Trimming took 1 base from V and 1 from J, leaving 4 bases between them. CDR3 length equals 13 residues. CDR3 residues: CASSLGQNTEAFF. CDR3 coding DNA: TGTGCCAGCAGCTTAGGGCAGAACACTGAAGCTTTCTTT.

Notes on this clonotype: A single base separates this from a much larger clone, so it may be a read error. The chain has TRBV19 and TRBJ2-3; D could derive from TRBD1 or TRBD2 (6 bases each). Looked up from germline, CDR1 is LNHDA and CDR2 is SQIVND (reference sequence). V lost 4 bases and J lost 5, with 13 bases in between. The length of the CDR3 is 14 residues. This CDR3 reads CASSRGDKEDTQYF. As DNA, the CDR3 is TGTGCCAGTAGTAGGGGGGACAAAGAAGATACGCAGTATTTT.

The chain couples TRBV19 to TRBJ1-2; TRBD1 agrees at 8 bases. The CDR3 contains 14 residues. J lost 8 bases, V lost 6 bases, and 11 bases had no gene match. Germline CDR1 LNHDA, CDR2 SQIVND (reference sequence). Here the CDR3 reads CASSLRTGPRGYTF. The CDR3 DNA is TGTGCCAGTAGCCTCCGGACAGGGCCTAGGGGCTACACCTTC.

By share, this clonotype counts as medium-sized (0.01 to 0.1%). This sequence joins TRBV19 and TRBJ1-5, with D tentatively TRBD1 (5 bases). V was trimmed by 2 bases and J by 7 bases, leaving 12 bases between them. This CDR3 is built from 14 residues. The germline V gene has CDR1 LNHDA and CDR2 SQIVND (reference sequence). This chain's CDR3 is CASSISREDQPQHF. CDR3 nucleotides: TGTGCCAGTAGTATAAGCAGGGAGGACCAGCCCCAGCATTTT.

The chain uses TRBV7-2 and TRBJ1-1, with D hard to call. This CDR3 has 11 amino acids. Trimming took off 6 bases at V and 3 bases at J, with 5 bases between the two ends. Germline V lookup: CDR1 SGHTA, CDR2 FQGNSA. In DNA form, the CDR3 reads TGTGCCAGCAGGTACTACACTGAAGCTTTCTTT. This codes for CASRYYTEAFF. The full variable domain, completed using reference TRBV7-2 and TRBJ1-1, is GAGVSQSPSNKVTEKGKDVELRCDPISGHTALYWYRQSLGQGLEFLIYFQGNSAPDKSGLPSDRFSAERTGGSVSTLTIQRTQQEDSAVYLCASRYYTEAFFGQGTRLTVV.

This clonotype rates as medium-sized (0.01 to 0.1%). The chain has TRBV19 and TRBJ2-1; D is uncertain. Trimming cost V 3 bases and J 7 bases, with 4 bases left between them. Germline V CDR1 and CDR2: LNHDA, SQIVND (reference sequence). CDR3 length: 11 amino acids. The DNA for the CDR3 is TGTGCCAGTAGTATGACTAATGAGCAGTTCTTC. Amino acid sequence: CASSMTNEQFF. Variable domain in full (rest from reference TRBV19 and TRBJ2-1): DGGITQSPKYLFRKEGQNVTLSCEQNLNHDAMYWYRQDPGQGLRLIYYSQIVNDFQKGDIAEGYSVSREKKESFPLTVTSAQKNPTAFYLCASSMTNEQFFGPGTRLTVL.

Only a few counts were recorded for this clonotype. A junction end diverges from the germline sequence, so it may reflect a read error. This chain joins TRBV6-1 and TRBJ2-5; a weak D match, TRBD2 (7 bases). Germline CDR1 is MNHNS and CDR2 is SASEGT. The CDR3 has 15 residues. CDR3 region: CASTEGRGAAETQYF. CDR3 coding DNA: TGTGCCAGCACTGAAGGACGGGGGGCTGCAGAGACCCAGTACTTC.

This clonotype turned up a few times. The chain uses TRBV5-5 and TRBJ1-1; D is possibly TRBD1 (5 bases). The V gene lost 7 bases and the J gene lost 3 bases, with 13 bases spanning the gap. This CDR3 has 13 amino acids. Per the germline V gene, CDR1 is SGHKS and CDR2 is YYEKEE (reference sequence). The CDR3 DNA reads as TGTGCCAGCCGATCCAGGGTAGACACTGAAGCTTTCTTT. Its protein is CASRSRVDTEAFF.

The genes are TRBV6-5 and TRBJ2-3; D possibly corresponds to TRBD1 (5 bases). V lost 5 bases and J 2 bases, leaving 11 bases between the germline ends. The CDR3 has 14 residues. CDR1 is MNHEY and CDR2 is SVGAGI in the germline V gene. The CDR3 loop is CASSPRQNTDTQYF. For the CDR3, the DNA is TGTGCCAGCAGTCCGCGACAGAACACAGATACGCAGTATTTT.

The V gene is TRBV12-3 or TRBV12-4, the J gene TRBJ1-1; D is ambiguous. CDR3 length equals 14 residues. V dropped 7 bases and J dropped 5 bases, with 17 bases sitting between them. This CDR3 reads CASIALEGWTEAFF. For the CDR3, the DNA is TGTGCCAGCATTGCCTTGGAGGGTTGGACTGAAGCTTTCTTT.

This clonotype was observed a handful of times. J is TRBJ2-3 and V is TRBV12-3 or TRBV12-4; 12 positions agree with TRBD2. The CDR3 covers 15 residues. V was pared by 3 bases and J by 4 bases, with 2 bases of the junction left unmatched. Here the CDR3 reads CASSLASGGADTQYF. CDR3 sequence (DNA): TGTGCCAGCAGTTTGGCTAGCGGGGGGGCAGATACGCAGTATTTT.

The rearrangement links TRBV15 to TRBJ2-7, with D maybe TRBD2 (5 bases). The CDR3 totals 15 residues. CDR1 LNHNV and CDR2 YYDKDF come from the germline V gene (reference sequence). V lost 5 bases and J lost 0, with 14 bases in between. The CDR3 protein is CATSPSPTSSYEQYF. In nucleotides, the CDR3 is TGTGCCACCAGCCCCAGCCCCACTAGCTCCTACGAGCAGTACTTC. The full variable domain, completed using reference TRBV15 and TRBJ2-7, is DAMVIQNPRYQVTQFGKPVTLSCSQTLNHNVMYWYQQKSSQAPKLLFHYYDKDFNNEADTPDNFQSRRPNTSFCFLDIRSPGLGDTAMYLCATSPSPTSSYEQYFGPGTRLTVT.

The J gene is TRBJ1-5, the V gene TRBV19; 7 bases are shared with TRBD1. Germline CDR1 LNHDA, CDR2 SQIVND (reference sequence). The CDR3 length is 19 residues. The trim removed 0 bases at V and 1 base at J, leaving 12 bases unmatched. The CDR3 region is CASSIETGKFGDSNQPQHF. DNA of the CDR3: TGTGCCAGTAGTATAGAGACAGGGAAGTTTGGGGACAGCAATCAGCCCCAGCATTTT.

This clonotype occurred a few times. The chain couples TRBV18 to TRBJ1-1, with 7 positions matching TRBD1. The CDR3 runs 14 residues. With V trimmed by 2 bases and J by 11 bases, 11 bases remained unmatched. CDR1 and CDR2 from the germline V gene are KGHSH and LQKENI. The CDR3 sequence: CASSPATGPIMAFF. CDR3 in DNA: TGTGCCAGCTCACCAGCGACAGGGCCCATCATGGCTTTCTTT.

This clonotype is categorized as medium-sized. The rearrangement uses TRBV6-1 and TRBJ2-3; D is unresolved. Trimming removed 2 bases from V and 2 bases from J, with 5 bases in between. CDR3 length: 13 residues. Germline CDR1 reads MNHNS; CDR2 reads SASEGT. The CDR3 DNA reads TGTGCCAGCAGTGAAACTTACACAGATACGCAGTATTTT. Translating gives CASSETYTDTQYF.

This clonotype has just a few counts. V is TRBV19 and J is TRBJ1-5, with 10 bases identical to TRBD1. Germline values: CDR1 LNHDA, CDR2 SQIVND (reference sequence). The length of the CDR3 is 14 residues. With V trimmed by 6 bases and J by 7 bases, 6 bases remained unmatched. The chain's CDR3 is CASRKGTGEQPQHF. CDR3 DNA sequence: TGTGCCAGTAGGAAAGGGACAGGGGAACAGCCCCAGCATTTT.

CDR3: CASSPIENTEAFF. In DNA form, the CDR3 reads TGTGCCAGCAGCCCTATCGAGAACACTGAAGCTTTCTTT. The V call is TRBV6-5, the J call TRBJ1-1, with D unresolved. Germline CDR1 MNHEY, CDR2 SVGAGI. The CDR3 is 13 amino acids. V lost 6 bases to trimming and J lost 1 base, with 9 bases between them.

The sample holds a few counts of this clonotype. V usage is TRBV19 and J usage is TRBJ2-5; D ambiguous. Deletions cut 3 bases from V and 0 bases from J, with 8 bases between. The germline CDR1 and CDR2 sequences are LNHDA and SQIVND (reference sequence). The CDR3 is made up of 14 amino acids. CDR3 protein: CASSIGPYQETQYF. CDR3 in DNA: TGTGCCAGTAGTATCGGTCCATACCAAGAGACCCAGTACTTC.

The sample holds a few counts of this clonotype. The chain couples TRBV11-1 to TRBJ2-7; tentative D call: TRBD1 (5 bases). Deletions cut 1 base from V and 5 bases from J, with 12 bases between. The germline V gene encodes CDR1 SGHAT and CDR2 FQDESV (reference sequence). CDR3 size: 14 residues. The CDR3 sequence: CASSLDQGYNEQYF. CDR3 nucleotides: TGTGCCAGCAGCTTAGATCAGGGATATAACGAGCAGTACTTC. Looking up the rest from reference TRBV11-1 and TRBJ2-7 gives the full variable domain: EAEVAQSPRYKITEKSQAVAFWCDPISGHATLYWYRQILGQGPELLVQFQDESVVDDSQLPKDRFSAERLKGVDSTLKIQPAELGDSAMYLCASSLDQGYNEQYFGPGTRLTVT.

V usage is TRBV18 and J usage is TRBJ2-7; TRBD1 agrees at 8 bases. This CDR3 contains 14 residues. V dropped 6 bases and J dropped 0; count of bases not matched to a gene: 4. CDR1 is KGHSH and CDR2 is LQKENI in the germline V gene. The CDR3 sequence is CASSPGTGSYEQYF. CDR3 nucleotide sequence: TGTGCCAGCTCGCCTGGGACAGGCTCCTACGAGCAGTACTTC.

This clonotype is deemed medium-sized. The chain carries TRBV6-5 and TRBJ2-3; D unclear. The CDR3 is 11 residues long. V was pared by 5 bases and J by 6 bases, with 6 bases between. Germline V CDR1 and CDR2: MNHEY, SVGAGI. The CDR3 loop reads CASSRSDTQYF. CDR3 sequence (DNA): TGTGCCAGCAGTCGATCGGATACGCAGTATTTT.

The chain recombines TRBV18 with TRBJ2-1; TRBD1 agrees at 8 bases. Trimming removed 0 bases from V and 7 bases from J; junction bases left unmatched: 8. Germline values: CDR1 KGHSH, CDR2 LQKENI. The CDR3 covers 16 residues. The CDR3, as DNA: TGTGCCAGCTCACCACCCTCAGGGGGCTACGTGAATGAGCAGTTCTTC. The encoded protein is CASSPPSGGYVNEQFF.

The rearrangement links TRBV15 to TRBJ2-7; 10 bases fit TRBD2. Germline CDR1 reads LNHNV; CDR2 reads YYDKDF (reference sequence). The CDR3 contains 14 residues. V was clipped by 1 base and J by 6 bases; unmatched bases: 3. For the CDR3, the DNA is TGTGCCACCAGCAGAGTCCGGACTAGCGGCGAGCAGTACTTC. It translates to CATSRVRTSGEQYF. The full variable domain, completed using reference TRBV15 and TRBJ2-7, is DAMVIQNPRYQVTQFGKPVTLSCSQTLNHNVMYWYQQKSSQAPKLLFHYYDKDFNNEADTPDNFQSRRPNTSFCFLDIRSPGLGDTAMYLCATSRVRTSGEQYFGPGTRLTVT.